The 20 T cell receptor beta chains reported below all come from one sample, sequenced in a study of CD8+ T cells in alopecia areata (dated by TCRdb to the late 2010s). The library was prepared using the immunoSEQ multiplex PCR assay. RNA was extracted from all samples and reverse transcribed into cDNA, which served as template for TCR sequencing. TCRdb took over this immuneACCESS table, retaining in-frame rearrangements with V and J assigned. Such tables are incomplete; in checked studies, under half of the missing clones stem from an unresolved V gene, and the remainder is unexplained. The sample profile shows 70,000 to 95,000 clones; around 54% of them were found once. 5.7% of the sample is taken by the ten largest. Material for sequencing was NKG2D-high CD8+ T cells sorted from blood. Reading the label with the study, this specimen's cell subset or site is: sorted CD8+ NKG2D-high blood T cells. Source of these receptors: a human donor with alopecia areata.

The chain's CDR3 is CASSYGLRDGYTF. The CDR3 bases are TGTGCCAGCAGTTACGGCCTCAGGGATGGCTACACCTTC. The J gene is TRBJ1-2, the V gene TRBV6-5, with a weak D call TRBD1 (5 bases). The germline gives CDR1 MNHEY, CDR2 SVGAGI. The V gene lost 2 bases and the J gene lost 6 bases, with 10 bases spanning the gap. The CDR3 sequence is 13 residues long.

This clone was counted only a few times. The rearrangement joins TRBV7-9 to TRBJ2-7, with TRBD2 as a possible D gene (6 bases). The CDR3 has 14 residues. V was clipped by 2 bases and J by 5 bases, with 13 bases between them. The germline V gene has CDR1 SEHNR and CDR2 FQNEAQ (reference sequence). This CDR3 reads CASSLPYPGDEQYF. The CDR3 DNA is TGTGCCAGCAGCTTACCTTATCCGGGGGACGAGCAGTACTTC.

This clone showed up many times. This chain joins TRBV7-2 and TRBJ2-3; D gene ambiguous. CDR1 and CDR2 (germline): SGHTA, FQGNSA. The length of the CDR3 is 15 residues. The V end was cut by 1 base, the J end by 0 bases, with 8 bases between. The CDR3 DNA follows: TGTGCCAGCAGCTTAGAGGTGGGAAGCACAGATACGCAGTATTTT. It yields the protein CASSLEVGSTDTQYF.

This chain connects TRBV28 to TRBJ1-1, with D uncertain. Germline V lookup: CDR1 MDHEN, CDR2 SYDVKM. This CDR3 contains 14 residues. V dropped 3 bases and J dropped 3 bases, with 11 bases sitting between them. CDR3 amino acids: CASSLRGPDTEAFF. The CDR3 DNA is TGTGCCAGCAGTTTGAGAGGGCCGGACACTGAAGCTTTCTTT.

The chain uses TRBV2 and TRBJ1-2; D remains unclear. The CDR3 is 14 residues long. CDR1 is SNHLY and CDR2 is FYNNEI in the germline V gene. The V gene lost 7 bases and the J gene lost 3 bases, with 15 bases spanning the gap. CDR3 in DNA: TGTGCCAGCATCGTAAGTCCGGCTGACTATGGCTACACCTTC. Translation gives CASIVSPADYGYTF.

This clone was found a few times. This chain uses TRBV14 with TRBJ2-7; D gene unclear. The germline gives CDR1 SGHDN, CDR2 FVKESK. There are 15 residues in the CDR3. The V gene lost 1 base and the J gene lost 0 bases, with 10 bases spanning the gap. The CDR3 nucleotides read TGTGCCAGCAGCCAAGGCTGGGCACGCTCCTACGAGCAGTACTTC. It specifies CASSQGWARSYEQYF.

The table lists this clone with a few counts. V is TRBV28 and J is TRBJ2-1, with 8 bases lining up with TRBD2. CDR3 size: 16 residues. The J segment lost 2 bases and the V segment lost 2 bases, leaving 5 bases of the junction unmatched. Per the germline V gene, CDR1 is MDHEN and CDR2 is SYDVKM. CDR3 DNA sequence: TGTGCCAGCAGTTTAAATCGCGGGAGGCCCTACAATGAGCAGTTCTTC. Translation gives CASSLNRGRPYNEQFF.

The V call is TRBV2, the J call TRBJ2-7; possibly TRBD1 or TRBD2 for D (5 bases each). Germline loops: CDR1 SNHLY, CDR2 FYNNEI. This CDR3 contains 13 residues. Trimming shortened V by 3 bases and J by 5 bases, and 11 bases separated the two germline ends. This chain's CDR3 is CASSDPGTHEQYF. The CDR3, as DNA: TGTGCCAGCAGTGATCCAGGGACCCACGAGCAGTACTTC.

V gene TRBV5-1 combines with J gene TRBJ1-2; D perhaps matches TRBD1 (5 bases). The germline gives CDR1 SGHRS, CDR2 YFSETQ. This CDR3 region has 15 residues. Trimming removed 3 bases at V and 4 bases at J, with 16 bases between. DNA for the CDR3: TGCGCCAGCAGCTCCACAGGTAGGGGCGGCTATGGCTACACCTTC. This translates into CASSSTGRGGYGYTF.

This clone was observed a few times. The gene calls are TRBV19 and TRBJ2-7; D is unclear. Germline V lookup: CDR1 LNHDA, CDR2 SQIVND (reference sequence). V dropped 0 bases and J dropped 0 bases, with 9 bases sitting between them. This CDR3 spans 15 amino acids. CDR3 sequence (DNA): TGTGCCAGTAGTATAGAAGCTTCGAGCTCCTACGAGCAGTACTTC. Translating it yields CASSIEASSSYEQYF.

There are a few counts of this clone. The chain has TRBV4-1 and TRBJ2-5, with 11 bases that match TRBD2. The CDR3 runs to 18 residues. Germline trimming cut 7 bases from V and 4 bases from J; bases unmatched to any gene: 17. CDR1 and CDR2 (germline): MGHRA, YSYEKL. The CDR3 protein is CASTTNQLAGVTGETQYF. The CDR3 nucleotides read TGCGCCAGCACCACCAATCAACTAGCGGGGGTCACAGGAGAGACCCAGTACTTC.

The V gene is TRBV4-1, the J gene TRBJ2-1; 11 nucleotides match TRBD2. The CDR3 extends over 16 amino acids. Germline CDR1 is MGHRA and CDR2 is YSYEKL. With V trimmed by 2 bases and J by 4 bases, 4 bases remained unmatched. CDR3 amino acids: CASSQPGTSGYNEQFF. CDR3 DNA sequence: TGCGCCAGCAGCCAACCCGGGACTAGCGGTTACAATGAGCAGTTCTTC.

Only one count was recorded for this clone. This chain joins TRBV7-2 and TRBJ2-1; TRBD2 aligns across 8 bases. Germline trimming cut 8 bases from V and 8 bases from J; bases unmatched to any gene: 14. Germline V gene data show CDR1 as SGHTA and CDR2 as FQGNSA. The CDR3 is 15 amino acids. The CDR3 spells CASSKYRGGDDEQFF. In nucleotides, the CDR3 is TGTGCCAGCTCGAAATATCGGGGGGGCGACGATGAGCAGTTCTTC.

The V and J genes are TRBV29-1 and TRBJ1-2; no definite D call. In germline, CDR1 is SQVTM, CDR2 ANQGSEA. The V and J ends lost 6 bases and 5 bases respectively, with 13 bases between them. CDR3 length: 12 residues. Here the CDR3 DNA reads TGCAGCGTGGACGCGATGGAATATGGCTACACCTTC. This gives the protein CSVDAMEYGYTF.

Details on this clone: Different DNA sequences within this sample yield the same CDR3. The rearrangement joins TRBV27 to TRBJ2-3; D uncertain. V was cut by 3 bases and J by 6 bases, with 4 bases left in between. The CDR3 sequence is 11 residues long. Germline CDR1 and CDR2: MNHEY and SMNVEV (reference sequence). The CDR3 here is CASSFGDTQYF. The CDR3 DNA reads TGTGCCAGCAGTTTTGGGGATACGCAGTATTTT.

The rearrangement links TRBV4-1 to TRBJ1-1, with no clear D. The V gene's germline CDR1 is MGHRA and CDR2 YSYEKL. Trimming removed 0 bases from V and 5 bases from J, with 13 bases in between. The length of the CDR3 is 15 residues. Here the CDR3 reads CASSQDRGGQTEAFF. The DNA of the CDR3 is TGCGCCAGCAGCCAAGATCGAGGCGGGCAGACTGAAGCTTTCTTT.

This rearrangement joins TRBV6-6 to TRBJ2-5; D gene uncertain. This CDR3 spans 12 amino acids. CDR1 and CDR2 (germline): MNHNY, SVGAGI (reference sequence). V was trimmed by 0 bases and J by 3 bases, leaving 2 bases between them. The CDR3 protein is CASSYSEETQYF. The DNA of the CDR3 is TGTGCCAGCAGTTACTCGGAAGAGACCCAGTACTTC.

The CDR3 is CASSFVRLAGGKPYNEQFF. The CDR3 nucleotides are TGTGCCAGCAGTTTTGTCCGTCTAGCGGGGGGGAAACCTTACAATGAGCAGTTCTTC. V usage is TRBV28 and J usage is TRBJ2-1, with TRBD2 identical over 12 bases. The germline V gene has CDR1 MDHEN and CDR2 SYDVKM. Losses at the gene ends were 3 bases for V and 4 bases for J; bases not matched to a gene: 13. This CDR3 comprises 19 residues.

This clone was detected only a few times. The chain combines TRBV29-1 with TRBJ2-1; 11 bases line up with TRBD1. J lost 8 bases, V lost 7 bases, and 10 bases had no gene match. The CDR3 consists of 14 residues. Germline V gene data show CDR1 as SQVTM and CDR2 as ANQGSEA. CDR3 in amino acids: CSASGGQGVDEQFF. CDR3 DNA: TGCAGCGCCTCGGGGGGACAGGGGGTTGATGAGCAGTTCTTC.

This clone was picked up a small number of times. V usage is TRBV28 and J usage is TRBJ2-5, with D possibly matching TRBD2 (6 bases). Trimming left V 2 bases short and J 1 base short, with 8 bases between. The CDR3 spans 14 residues. In germline, CDR1 is MDHEN, CDR2 SYDVKM. CDR3 in amino acids: CASSLRGGQETQYF. CDR3 DNA sequence: TGTGCCAGCAGTTTACGGGGAGGCCAAGAGACCCAGTACTTC.